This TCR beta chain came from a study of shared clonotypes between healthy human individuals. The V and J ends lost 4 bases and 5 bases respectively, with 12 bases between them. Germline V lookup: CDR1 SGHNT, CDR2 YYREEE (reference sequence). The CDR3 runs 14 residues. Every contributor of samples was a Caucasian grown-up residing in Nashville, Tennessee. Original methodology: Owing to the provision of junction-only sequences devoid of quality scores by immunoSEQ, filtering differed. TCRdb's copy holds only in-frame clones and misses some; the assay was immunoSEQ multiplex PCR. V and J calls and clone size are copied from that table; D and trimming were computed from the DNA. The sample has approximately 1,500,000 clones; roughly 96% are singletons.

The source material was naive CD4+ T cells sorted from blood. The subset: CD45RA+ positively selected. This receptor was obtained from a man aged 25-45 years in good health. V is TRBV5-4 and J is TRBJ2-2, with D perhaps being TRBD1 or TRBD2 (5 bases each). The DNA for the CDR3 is TGTGCCAGCAGCCCATGGGACGATACCGGGGAGCTGTTTTTT. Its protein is CASSPWDDTGELFF. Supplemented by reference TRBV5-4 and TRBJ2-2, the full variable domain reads ETGVTQSPTHLIKTRGQQVTLRCSSQSGHNTVSWYQQALGQGPQFIFQYYREEENGRGNFPPRFSGLQFPNYSSELNVNALELDDSALYLCASSPWDDTGELFFGEGSRLTVL.